The sequence of this T cell receptor (beta chain) was determined in a study of tumor-infiltrating lymphocytes in primary liver carcinoma (dated by TCRdb to 2017 to 2019). Regarding the study in general: Surgical resection was performed in China between 2015 and early 2016 on about 5 patients with histopathologically diagnosed primary liver carcinoma. The tumors of the five patients were staged as T1-T3 N0M0, with maximum diameters ranging from about 4.2 to 10 cm. A total of approximately 35 specimens from 5 patients, comprising some 25 tumor regions, 5 adjacent noncancerous liver tissues and 5 peripheral blood samples, were covered by TCRbeta repertoire sequencing. Hepatocellular carcinoma (four) or combined HCC and intrahepatic cholangiocarcinoma (one) was present in the five patients, who were three men and two women aged 30 to 69 years. Across five regions of each liver tumor, along with adjacent normal tissue and blood, the study brought together TCRbeta repertoire sequencing, expression microarrays and whole-exome sequencing. Each sample produced roughly 3.65 to 7.13 million productive TCRbeta reads, and read depth showed no significant difference between tissue types. High reproducibility was observed for the technical replicate repertoires, with mean shared-clone rates around 0.89 and correlation coefficients above 0.95. Overall study results and their limits: Since the samples were bulk and unsorted, there was no way to compare CD4+ and CD8+ T cell repertoires. With just a handful of patients in the study, the authors point out that the findings should be validated in a larger study. A significantly larger repertoire fraction was made up by the top 250 clones in tumors than in blood (p = 0.039). Because only the TCR beta chain was sequenced and unpaired alpha chains were not captured, true repertoire diversity is likely underestimated. Repertoire overlap was higher between tumor regions (mean around 36%) than tumor-adjacent (approximately 17%) or tumor-blood (approximately 15%) pairs, consistent with antigen-driven expansion.

CDR3 length: 13 amino acids, cysteine to phenylalanine. Here the CDR3 DNA is all that survives: 39 bases in frame from base 1. V is pared back by 11 bases and J by 7 bases, with 20 bases lying between the germline termini. As for this clonotype: What this receptor recognizes is not known. A much larger clone is a single base away; this may be a read error.

Blood RNA was extracted from unsorted whole blood using TRIzol reagent, and germline DNA was obtained with the DNeasy Blood & Tissue kit. At the time of sampling, the patients had chronic HBV infection and had not received any treatment. About 3.6 milliliters of peripheral blood were collected into K2EDTA tubes before surgery. Starting from around 520 ng total RNA, TCRbeta-specific cDNA was produced by reverse transcription with a constant-region primer and ProtoScript II reverse transcriptase. TCRbeta libraries were built with three nested multiplex PCR rounds, a slightly modified ARM-PCR procedure. Multiplex TRBV1-TRBV30 forward primers and a Cbeta reverse primer were used in the first two PCR rounds, each of which was run for approximately 9 cycles. A final 25-cycle PCR with Deep VentR polymerase added sample barcodes and Illumina adapters. Before sequencing, amplicons between 200 and 500 bp were purified from gel using a QIAquick gel extraction kit. An Illumina HiSeq 2500 was used to sequence the TCRbeta amplicons with 250-bp paired-end reads. For the original study's pipeline: Reads were quality-trimmed with Trimmomatic v0.33, and paired reads were merged with FLASH v1.2.11 to recover full CDR3 sequences. V, D and J germline segments were assigned to the rearranged TCRbeta sequences by MiGEC v1.2.1b. Clonotype statistics and Shannon-Wiener diversity indices were calculated with VDJtools v1.0.0. Except for diversity analysis, only each sample's 250 most abundant clonotypes were used in subsequent analyses to reduce sampling bias. Clones were called with MiXCR by TCRdb after fastp trimmed the public reads at Q25, and only in-frame beta chains were retained. Under each unique CDR3 protein, matching rows form one entry showing the most common genes and DNA. The V and J calls reflect TCRdb's pipeline rather than the authors' work. The sample table shows over 250,000 distinct CDR3 sequences, and roughly three fifths are seen once. The ten top clones hold approximately 15% of the sample.

The specimen was peripheral blood. This TCR was recovered from a woman in her twenties or thirties with primary liver carcinoma and hepatitis B virus infection. The chain was built from TRBV12-3 or TRBV12-4 and TRBJ1-2; no D gene call is confident. The sequenced DNA: TGTGCCTGCAATTCTTGGAGGGCAAGTGGCTACACCTTC. This gives the protein CACNSWRASGYTF.